Shown below are 7 T cell receptor beta chains from a single sample sequenced in a study of beta chain features in type 1 diabetes. Findings and limits, study-wide: The study found moderately but significantly shorter TCRB CDR3s in all four CD4+ subsets of Type 1 diabetes patients.

The isolated RNA, all of it, was reverse transcribed, so expressed TCRB transcripts were what got sequenced. Only in-frame clones appear in the TCRdb table, and some are missing; sequencing was by immunoSEQ multiplex PCR. The sample includes roughly 240,000 clones, approximately 25% of them seen just once. Their specific antigens are unknown. Sequencing was done on a sample of naive CD4+ T cells from blood. The receptors were gathered from a woman in her twenties or thirties with type 1 diabetes.

This clone was counted between two and nine times. The chain employs TRBV4-1 and TRBJ2-1; D not certain. The V gene's germline CDR1 is MGHRA and CDR2 YSYEKL. V lost 0 bases and J lost 4, with 13 bases in between. The CDR3 covers 16 residues. The CDR3 coding sequence is TGCGCCAGCAGCCAAGACGGGTACCCTTGGTACAATGAGCAGTTCTTC. This translates into CASSQDGYPWYNEQFF.

The rearrangement uses TRBV29-1 and TRBJ1-1; tentatively, D is TRBD1 (5 bases). V was shortened by 6 bases and J by 4 bases, with 15 bases between the two germline ends. This CDR3 is built from 13 residues. Germline V gene data show CDR1 as SQVTM and CDR2 as ANQGSEA. CDR3 sequence: CSVANRRATEAFF. The CDR3 coding sequence is TGCAGCGTCGCGAACAGGAGGGCCACTGAAGCTTTCTTT.

The chain couples TRBV18 to TRBJ1-1, with D uncertain. The CDR3 totals 13 residues. Between the trimmed V and J ends, which lost 3 bases and 5 bases, there was a span of 10 bases. From germline, CDR1 is KGHSH and CDR2 LQKENI. The CDR3: CASSPGRGTEAFF. The CDR3 DNA reads TGTGCCAGCTCACCTGGCCGAGGGACTGAAGCTTTCTTT.

This clone has just a few counts. This chain joins TRBV5-4 and TRBJ2-1; 10 bases map to TRBD2. The V segment lost 0 bases and the J segment 8 bases; nucleotides outside the gene matches: 8. This CDR3 has 16 amino acids. CDR1 is SGHNT and CDR2 is YYREEE in the germline V gene (reference sequence). CDR3 nucleotides: TGTGCCAGCAGCTTGGATCTTAGCGGGAGGTTTGATGAGCAGTTCTTC. Translated, it gives CASSLDLSGRFDEQFF. The full variable domain, completed using reference TRBV5-4 and TRBJ2-1, is ETGVTQSPTHLIKTRGQQVTLRCSSQSGHNTVSWYQQALGQGPQFIFQYYREEENGRGNFPPRFSGLQFPNYSSELNVNALELDDSALYLCASSLDLSGRFDEQFFGPGTRLTVL.

The V and J genes are TRBV30 and TRBJ2-3; D unclear. The CDR3 covers 13 residues. V was clipped by 1 base and J by 2 bases, with 7 bases between them. Germline lookup yields CDR1 GTSNPN and CDR2 SVGIG (reference sequence). The CDR3, as DNA: TGTGCCTGGAGTGCCGGGTTCACAGATACGCAGTATTTT. Its translation is CAWSAGFTDTQYF.

This clone was seen only a few times. CDR3 DNA sequence: TGTGCCACCAGCGGTAGAAGTCACAATGAGCAGTTCTTC. Encoded protein: CATSGRSHNEQFF. The chain uses TRBV15 and TRBJ2-1; D gene ambiguous. Germline values: CDR1 LNHNV, CDR2 YYDKDF (reference sequence). The CDR3 is made up of 13 amino acids. Trimming removed 5 bases from V and 5 bases from J, with 10 bases in between. The full variable domain, completed using reference TRBV15 and TRBJ2-1, is DAMVIQNPRYQVTQFGKPVTLSCSQTLNHNVMYWYQQKSSQAPKLLFHYYDKDFNNEADTPDNFQSRRPNTSFCFLDIRSPGLGDTAMYLCATSGRSHNEQFFGPGTRLTVL.

This chain connects TRBV5-1 to TRBJ2-3; D is perhaps TRBD1 (5 bases). CDR3 length: 15 residues. Germline values: CDR1 SGHRS, CDR2 YFSETQ. V was trimmed by 3 bases and J by 0 bases, leaving 11 bases between them. The CDR3 DNA reads TGCGCCAGCAGCTCGCAGGGCCCTAGCACAGATACGCAGTATTTT. Its translation is CASSSQGPSTDTQYF.